The 9 T cell receptor beta chains in this list originate from one sample, sequenced in a study of tumor-infiltrating lymphocytes in oesophageal squamous cell carcinoma. Each CDR3 protein is one row after TCRdb ran MiXCR on the PCR reads. This repertoire shows over 9,500 distinct CDR3 sequences, under 70% found once; its top ten account for around 25%. Sequences were obtained from esophageal tumor tissue. The origin of the receptors is a male donor with esophageal squamous cell carcinoma.

The chain couples TRBV5-1 to TRBJ2-5, with 9 bases matching TRBD2. Trimming removed 4 bases from V and 7 bases from J; junction bases left unmatched: 8. Germline CDR1 and CDR2: SGHRS and YFSETQ. The CDR3 is 14 amino acids. In DNA, the CDR3 is TGCGCCAGCAGCGCCGGGACTAGCCACCCGACCCAGTACTTC. Translation gives CASSAGTSHPTQYF.

The rearrangement uses TRBV7-6 and TRBJ2-6, with 15 positions matching TRBD2. The J call may be wrong; the DNA end is better matched by TRBJ2-5. CDR3 length equals 18 residues. CDR1 is SGHVS and CDR2 is FNYEAQ in the germline V gene. CDR3 DNA: TGTGCCAGCAGCTTAGCGATCCCGGGACTAGCGGGGGGAGAGACCCAGTACTTC. Its protein is CASSLAIPGLAGGETQYF.

This clonotype was detected ten times or more. The chain is built from TRBV5-1 and TRBJ2-5; 13 bases fit TRBD2. The junction had 5 bases not matched to a gene; V was cut back by 4 bases and J by 2 bases. Looked up from germline, CDR1 is SGHRS and CDR2 is YFSETQ. The CDR3 is made up of 16 amino acids. Here the CDR3 DNA reads TGCGCCAGCAGCCAAAGGACTAGCGGGAGACAAGAGACCCAGTACTTC. Translated, it gives CASSQRTSGRQETQYF.

This clonotype was observed a few times. The conserved phenylalanine or tryptophan is not found at the CDR3 terminus, so this likely reflects a read error. Because the CDR3's place on the DNA is in doubt, the DNA is left out and the CDR3 is given as listed by TCRdb. This chain joins TRBV7-3 and TRBJ2-6; TRBD1 was called by the table and not checked on the DNA. Including both end residues, the CDR3 is 15 amino acids long. Germline-derived CDR1 and CDR2 are SGHTA and FQGTGA. This chain's CDR3 is CASSIQGSETQYFGA.

This clonotype was seen a handful of times. The chain has TRBV6-1 and TRBJ2-7; D possibly corresponds to TRBD2 (5 bases). Trimming removed 5 bases from V and 7 bases from J, with 21 bases in between. The CDR3 consists of 15 residues. Germline-derived CDR1 and CDR2 are MNHNS and SASEGT. The CDR3: CASSLSGYSYNEQYF. The CDR3 DNA is TGTGCCAGCAGTCTGAGCGGATACTCCTACAATGAGCAGTACTTC.

Comments on this clonotype: The missing conserved phenylalanine or tryptophan at the end of this CDR3 makes a read error likely. It is unclear where the CDR3 begins or ends on the DNA, so no DNA is shown, and the CDR3 is as TCRdb lists it. The rearrangement uses TRBV5-1 and TRBJ1-1; the table's D call, TRBD1, has no DNA check behind it. The length of the CDR3 is 17 amino acids, counting both ends. Germline CDR1 reads SGHRS; CDR2 reads YFSETQ. The CDR3 protein is CASSSGPTGGGGYTFGP.

The CDR3 DNA follows: TGTGCCAGCAGCTTAACCAGATACAATGAGCAGTTCTTC. Translation: CASSLTRYNEQFF. The V and J genes are TRBV7-6 and TRBJ2-1, with D unclear. CDR1 and CDR2 from the germline V gene are SGHVS and FNYEAQ. The CDR3 extends over 13 amino acids. Trimming took 2 bases from V and 4 from J, leaving 6 bases between them.

Worth noting for this clonotype: One end of the junction varies from germline; a read error may be responsible. J is TRBJ2-1 and V is TRBV7-6, with 10 bases fitting TRBD2. Germline V gene data show CDR1 as SGHVS and CDR2 as FNYEAQ. The CDR3 consists of 15 residues. CDR3 DNA: TGTGCTAGCAGCTTATTAGCGGGGGGCCTAAATGAGCAGTTCTTC. As protein: CASSLLAGGLNEQFF. The full variable domain, in which reference TRBV7-6 and TRBJ2-1 provide the parts outside the CDR3, is GAGVSQSPRYKVTKRGQDVALRCDPISGHVSLYWYRQALGQGPEFLTYFNYEAQQDKSGLPNDRFSAERPEGSISTLTIQRTEQRDSAMYRCASSLLAGGLNEQFFGPGTRLTVL.

This clonotype was counted many times. This sequence joins TRBV6-2 or TRBV6-3 and TRBJ2-5; TRBD2 agrees at 12 bases. The CDR3 has 17 amino acids. The junction had 11 bases not matched to a gene; V was cut back by 4 bases and J by 5 bases. Germline V gives CDR1 MNHEY, CDR2 SVGEGT. The CDR3: CASSSITSGRSPETQYF. CDR3 nucleotide sequence: TGTGCCAGCAGTTCCATAACTAGCGGGAGGAGCCCGGAGACCCAGTACTTC.